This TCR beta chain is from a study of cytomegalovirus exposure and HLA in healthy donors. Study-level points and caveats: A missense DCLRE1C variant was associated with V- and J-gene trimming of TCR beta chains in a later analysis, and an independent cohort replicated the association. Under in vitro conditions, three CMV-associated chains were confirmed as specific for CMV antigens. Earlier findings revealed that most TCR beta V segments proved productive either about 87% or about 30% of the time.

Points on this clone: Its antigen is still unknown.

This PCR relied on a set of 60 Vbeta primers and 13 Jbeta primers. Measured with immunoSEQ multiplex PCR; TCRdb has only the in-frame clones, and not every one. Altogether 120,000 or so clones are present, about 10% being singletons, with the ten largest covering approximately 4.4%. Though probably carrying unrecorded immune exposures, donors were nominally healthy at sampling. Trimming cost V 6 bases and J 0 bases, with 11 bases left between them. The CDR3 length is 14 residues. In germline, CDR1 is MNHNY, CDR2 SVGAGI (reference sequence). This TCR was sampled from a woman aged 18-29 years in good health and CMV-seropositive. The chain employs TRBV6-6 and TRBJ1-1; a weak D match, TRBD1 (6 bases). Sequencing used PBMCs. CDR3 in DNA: TGTGCCAGCAGCACACAGGGTGTGAACACTGAAGCTTTCTTT. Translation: CASSTQGVNTEAFF.